Listed below are T cell receptor beta chains from one sample, sequenced in a study of response to subunit inactivated influenza vaccine. One entry per CDR3 protein results from TCRdb running MiXCR on the RT-PCR reads. This table holds 500,000 to 550,000 distinct CDR3 sequences, approximately 7.7% found once. Sequencing used PBMCs from blood, obtained around 25 months after vaccination. Receptors originate from a man aged 50 to 69 who received an inactivated influenza vaccine. Both conserved end residues are part of each CDR3. D genes are given only for firm matches. A row's size may be missing; if present it is once, few, many or a size class.

abundance	v_gene	j_gene	d_gene	CDR3aa	CDR3nt
.	TRBV7-8	TRBJ2-5	TRBD2	CASSLGASGTKEIQYF	TGTGCCAGCAGCTTAGGGGCTAGCGGGACTAAAGAGATCCAGTACTTC
.	TRBV20-1	TRBJ2-5	TRBD2	CSVQRSSGSETQYF	TGCAGTGTTCAAAGGTCTAGCGGTAGCGAGACCCAGTACTTC
.	TRBV2	TRBJ1-2	.	CASSERHTF	TGTGCCAGCAGTGAAAGGCACACCTTC
.	TRBV10-3	TRBJ1-2	.	CAISELSGTHYGYTF	TGTGCCATCAGTGAGTTGTCAGGGACTCACTATGGCTACACCTTC
few	TRBV6-5	TRBJ1-1	.	CASSYGTTGTEAFF	TGTGCCAGCAGTTACGGGACCACGGGGACTGAAGCTTTCTTT
few	TRBV20-1	TRBJ2-1	.	CSPKSTHRSGEQFF	TGCAGTCCTAAGAGTACCCATAGGAGCGGGGAGCAGTTCTTC
many	TRBV7-2	TRBJ2-6	.	CASSPRPSGANVLTF	TGCGCCAGCAGCCCCCGACCATCTGGGGCCAACGTCCTGACTTTC
few	TRBV30	TRBJ2-7	.	CAWSAPRDGNYEQYF	TGTGCCTGGAGTGCCCCCCGCGACGGGAACTACGAGCAGTACTTC
.	TRBV7-2	TRBJ2-6	.	CASSLIQSFSGANVLTF	TGTGCCAGCAGCTTAATTCAGTCATTCTCTGGGGCCAACGTCCTGACTTTC
few	TRBV6-5	TRBJ2-5	TRBD1	CASSYTRQGSETQYF	TGTGCCAGCAGTTACACCCGACAGGGGTCGGAGACCCAGTACTTC
many	TRBV20-1	TRBJ2-1	.	CSARGLPLGNEQFF	TGCAGTGCTAGAGGTCTTCCATTAGGCAATGAGCAGTTCTTC
.	TRBV4-2	TRBJ2-1	.	CASRKQVHGGLSSYNEQFF	TGTGCCAGCAGGAAACAAGTCCACGGCGGACTGAGCTCCTACAATGAGCAGTTCTTC
many	TRBV10-2	TRBJ1-6	.	CASSEGGVNSPLHF	TGCGCCAGCAGTGAAGGGGGGGTAAATTCACCCCTCCACTTT
few	TRBV20-1	TRBJ2-7	.	CSATRGMRDEQYF	TGCAGTGCTACCCGGGGCATGCGGGACGAGCAGTACTTC
.	TRBV7-9	TRBJ2-2	.	CASSTRTSHTGELFF	TGTGCCAGCAGCACCCGGACGAGCCACACCGGGGAGCTGTTTTTT
.	TRBV4-3	TRBJ2-6	.	CASSPRAQGNVLTF	TGCGCCAGCAGCCCGCGGGCCCAGGGGAACGTCCTGACTTTC
many	TRBV29-1	TRBJ2-3	.	CSGSSESDTQYF	TGCAGCGGCAGTAGCGAGTCAGATACGCAGTATTTT
.	TRBV29-1	TRBJ1-2	.	CSVGRDTNYGYTF	TGCAGCGTTGGGCGGGACACAAACTATGGCTACACCTTC
.	TRBV15	TRBJ2-6	TRBD2	CATSISGRGSGANVLTF	TGTGCCACCAGCATATCCGGGAGGGGCTCTGGGGCCAACGTCCTGACTTTC
few	TRBV5-1	TRBJ2-1	.	CASSLEGGTTSIGSYNEQFF	TGCGCCAGCAGCTTGGAGGGTGGGACAACAAGTATCGGGTCCTACAATGAGCAGTTCTTC
few	TRBV11-2	TRBJ1-5	.	CASSLGLDSGNQPQHF	TGTGCCAGCAGCTTAGGTTTGGACAGCGGCAATCAGCCCCAGCATTTT
many	TRBV25-1	TRBJ1-1	.	CASTGLRGTEAFF	TGTGCCAGCACGGGGTTAAGAGGGACTGAAGCTTTCTTT
many	TRBV24-1	TRBJ2-2	.	CATSDLGVNTGELFF	TGTGCCACCAGTGATTTGGGTGTTAACACCGGGGAGCTGTTTTTT
few	TRBV12-3/TRBV12-4	TRBJ1-2	TRBD1	CASSPLLRTGNYGYTF	TGTGCCAGCAGTCCACTATTACGGACAGGGAACTATGGCTACACCTTC
.	TRBV20-1	TRBJ2-2	TRBD2	CSARDSASGYTGELFF	TGCAGTGCTAGAGATTCCGCTAGCGGATACACCGGGGAGCTGTTTTTT
many	TRBV5-1	TRBJ2-4	.	CASSLNREINIQYF	TGCGCCAGCAGCTTGAACAGGGAGATAAACATTCAGTACTTC
many	TRBV15	TRBJ2-1	.	CATSTERVRGEQFF	TGTGCCACCAGCACTGAACGGGTCCGCGGGGAGCAGTTCTTC
few	TRBV2	TRBJ2-1	TRBD2	CASTQRLAGLPEQFF	TGTGCCAGCACACAGCGACTAGCGGGGCTCCCTGAGCAGTTCTTC
few	TRBV28	TRBJ2-1	TRBD2	CASSGLAGNNEQFF	TGTGCCAGCTCGGGACTAGCGGGAAACAATGAGCAGTTCTTC
many	TRBV20-1	TRBJ2-1	TRBD2	CSAPLGSGSREQFF	TGCAGTGCTCCTCTAGGTAGCGGGAGTCGGGAGCAGTTCTTC
.	TRBV7-8	TRBJ1-5	.	CASSRGWVNQPQHF	TGTGCCAGCAGCCGAGGTTGGGTCAATCAGCCCCAGCATTTT
many	TRBV11-3	TRBJ2-5	.	CASSLKEFWRAPQETQYF	TGTGCCAGCAGCTTAAAAGAATTTTGGCGGGCACCTCAAGAGACCCAGTACTTC
.	TRBV3-1	TRBJ2-2	.	CASSPSRDTGELFF	TGTGCCAGCAGCCCCAGCAGGGACACCGGGGAGCTGTTTTTT
.	TRBV20-1	TRBJ2-7	TRBD2	CSATGIGGRASREQYF	TGCAGTGCCACGGGGATCGGCGGGAGGGCCTCTCGCGAGCAGTACTTC
once	TRBV20-1	TRBJ2-7	TRBD2	CSAREGLVNEQYF	TGCAGTGCTAGAGAGGGACTAGTAAACGAGCAGTACTTC
few	TRBV20-1	TRBJ2-3	TRBD2	CSAAGTSSTDTQYF	TGCAGTGCCGCCGGGACTAGTTCTACAGATACGCAGTATTTT
.	TRBV6-2/TRBV6-3	TRBJ2-1	.	CASSYVGPNEQFF	TGTGCCAGCAGTTACGTAGGACCCAATGAGCAGTTCTTC
few	TRBV15	TRBJ2-7	.	CATSQGPSLEQYF	TGTGCCACCAGTCAGGGGCCCTCTCTGGAGCAGTACTTC
.	TRBV4-3	TRBJ2-2	TRBD1	CASSHSGQGAGELFF	TGCGCCAGCAGCCATTCGGGACAGGGCGCCGGGGAGCTGTTTTTT
few	TRBV25-1	TRBJ2-1	.	CASSEITYNEQFF	TGTGCCAGCAGTGAGATTACCTACAATGAGCAGTTCTTC
many	TRBV5-1	TRBJ2-1	.	CASSLERVSSYNEQFF	TGCGCCAGCAGCCTCGAGCGGGTAAGCTCCTACAATGAGCAGTTCTTC